This T cell receptor beta chain came from a study of cytomegalovirus exposure and HLA in healthy donors. Study at large: Earlier work reported 117 million unique TCR beta sequences from about 200 million T cells.

The CDR3 is 15 residues long. Germline V gene lookup returns CDR1 MNHEY and CDR2 SVGAGI. V shed 7 bases, J shed 5 bases, and the junction held 14 bases outside the gene matches. Findings and limits, study-wide: It was taken for granted in presence/absence analyses that sequencing depth across donors was roughly uniform. At a 0.05 false discovery rate, a later analysis found 16,951 TCR beta sequences to be associated with HLA alleles. The productive fraction for most TCR beta V segments was about 87% or about 30% in an earlier analysis.

In the case of this clone: The target antigen is unknown.

PCR used 60 Vbeta primers and 13 Jbeta primers. Assay used: immunoSEQ multiplex PCR; TCRdb lists only in-frame clones, some missing. The sample records some 150,000 clones, around 80% being singletons. The TCR sequence derives from a woman between 50 and 59 years old in good health and CMV-seropositive. Sequenced material: PBMCs. The genes are TRBV6-5 and TRBJ2-7; TRBD1 aligns across 7 bases. The CDR3 DNA sequence: TGTGCCAGCACCCTTACAGGGGCGGCCCTGGACGAGCAGTACTTC. It encodes CASTLTGAALDEQYF.